A selection of T cell receptor beta chains follows, all from one sample in a study of a mutant IDH1 vaccine in newly diagnosed glioma. What these receptors recognize is not known. Sequencing was performed with immunoSEQ multiplex PCR; in TCRdb, only in-frame clones are kept and a portion is missing. The sample lists roughly 31,000 clones, about 80% occurring once. Specimen: PBMCs, collected from a glioma patient whose treatment included an IDH1 peptide vaccine. The receptors derive from a man in his thirties or forties with glioma. Each CDR3 is given without its conserved first and last residue. D genes are given only for firm matches. Some rows mark clone size as missing; the rest say once, few, many or name a class of expanded clone.

abundance: once; d_gene: -; v_gene: TRBV7-9; CDR3aa: ATSRETQY
abundance: few; d_gene: TRBD1; v_gene: TRBV29-1; CDR3aa: SVGRTGARTEAF
abundance: -; d_gene: -; v_gene: TRBV19; CDR3aa: ASSIEARQAEAF
abundance: -; d_gene: TRBD1; v_gene: TRBV6-1; CDR3aa: ASSEVDRTGGGYT
abundance: -; d_gene: TRBD1; v_gene: TRBV6-6; CDR3aa: ASSSGQAGNTIY
abundance: few; d_gene: -; v_gene: TRBV27; CDR3aa: ASSLSGGPRNTEAF
abundance: -; d_gene: TRBD2; v_gene: TRBV6-5; CDR3aa: ASSLDGGVPDTQY
abundance: few; d_gene: -; v_gene: TRBV30; CDR3aa: AWSVLGSNQPQH
abundance: -; d_gene: -; v_gene: TRBV4-3; CDR3aa: ASSQDAQSGYIQY
abundance: -; d_gene: -; v_gene: TRBV5-1; CDR3aa: ASSYQETQY
abundance: -; d_gene: TRBD2; v_gene: TRBV4-2; CDR3aa: ASSQDGDYGSYEQY
abundance: -; d_gene: TRBD1; v_gene: TRBV28; CDR3aa: ASQGGTVGWES
abundance: -; d_gene: -; v_gene: TRBV15; CDR3aa: ATSRGAGWETQY
abundance: -; d_gene: -; v_gene: TRBV4-3; CDR3aa: ASSQEAGLGGYT
abundance: -; d_gene: -; v_gene: TRBV4-3; CDR3aa: ASSQGWQGGEQY
abundance: -; d_gene: TRBD2; v_gene: TRBV7-9; CDR3aa: ASSLGTSGSLTDTQY
abundance: -; d_gene: TRBD2; v_gene: TRBV7-2; CDR3aa: ASSLFGTREDYEQY
abundance: -; d_gene: TRBD1; v_gene: TRBV19; CDR3aa: ASSQRDSSTLYGYT
abundance: -; d_gene: TRBD1; v_gene: TRBV5-1; CDR3aa: ASSTGTGGSGEQY
abundance: -; d_gene: -; v_gene: TRBV10-3; CDR3aa: AISTAGGLNNEQF
abundance: -; d_gene: -; v_gene: TRBV19; CDR3aa: ASTEGNQPQH
abundance: medium-sized; d_gene: -; v_gene: TRBV30; CDR3aa: AWSKGPGLVI
abundance: -; d_gene: TRBD1; v_gene: TRBV30; CDR3aa: AWSRTGITEAF
abundance: -; d_gene: TRBD1; v_gene: TRBV29-1; CDR3aa: SVVDRDGGYT
abundance: once; d_gene: TRBD1; v_gene: TRBV5-4; CDR3aa: ASSLGQGVYNEQF
abundance: -; d_gene: TRBD1; v_gene: TRBV5-1; CDR3aa: ASSLLTGSNQPQH
abundance: -; d_gene: -; v_gene: TRBV2; CDR3aa: ASSEMPSSYEQY
abundance: -; d_gene: TRBD2; v_gene: TRBV5-1; CDR3aa: ASSLASGAGETQY
abundance: -; d_gene: -; v_gene: TRBV18; CDR3aa: ASSRGQNTEAF
abundance: once; d_gene: -; v_gene: TRBV9; CDR3aa: ASSVDPGGYEQY
abundance: few; d_gene: -; v_gene: TRBV19; CDR3aa: ASSQAKRQPQH
abundance: -; d_gene: -; v_gene: TRBV6-6; CDR3aa: ASRQFATNEKLF
abundance: -; d_gene: TRBD2; v_gene: TRBV5-6; CDR3aa: ASSLELAGNEQF
abundance: -; d_gene: -; v_gene: TRBV7-2; CDR3aa: ASSLGADSSYEQY
abundance: -; d_gene: -; v_gene: TRBV6-6; CDR3aa: ASSSKRSGSPLH
abundance: -; d_gene: TRBD2; v_gene: TRBV9; CDR3aa: ASSRLAGPTDTQY
abundance: -; d_gene: TRBD1; v_gene: TRBV5-1; CDR3aa: ASSPGTGDGNQPQH
abundance: -; d_gene: -; v_gene: TRBV11-2; CDR3aa: ASSLVKTELF
abundance: few; d_gene: TRBD2; v_gene: TRBV9; CDR3aa: ASSSRTRVDTGELF
abundance: -; d_gene: -; v_gene: TRBV6-4; CDR3aa: ASSGGRPGELF
abundance: -; d_gene: -; v_gene: TRBV7-8; CDR3aa: ASSTPEIGVREQF
abundance: -; d_gene: -; v_gene: TRBV30; CDR3aa: AWSGSSPLH
abundance: -; d_gene: -; v_gene: TRBV19; CDR3aa: ASSPGLGGTQY
abundance: -; d_gene: -; v_gene: TRBV13; CDR3aa: ASSLGRRSGEQY
abundance: -; d_gene: TRBD2; v_gene: TRBV5-1; CDR3aa: ASSLGRPGGSETQY
abundance: -; d_gene: -; v_gene: TRBV10-3; CDR3aa: AISESAVTDTQY
abundance: -; d_gene: -; v_gene: TRBV19; CDR3aa: ASSRWGRDQPQH
abundance: -; d_gene: TRBD1; v_gene: TRBV4-3; CDR3aa: ASSHPRSGTGTTNYGYT